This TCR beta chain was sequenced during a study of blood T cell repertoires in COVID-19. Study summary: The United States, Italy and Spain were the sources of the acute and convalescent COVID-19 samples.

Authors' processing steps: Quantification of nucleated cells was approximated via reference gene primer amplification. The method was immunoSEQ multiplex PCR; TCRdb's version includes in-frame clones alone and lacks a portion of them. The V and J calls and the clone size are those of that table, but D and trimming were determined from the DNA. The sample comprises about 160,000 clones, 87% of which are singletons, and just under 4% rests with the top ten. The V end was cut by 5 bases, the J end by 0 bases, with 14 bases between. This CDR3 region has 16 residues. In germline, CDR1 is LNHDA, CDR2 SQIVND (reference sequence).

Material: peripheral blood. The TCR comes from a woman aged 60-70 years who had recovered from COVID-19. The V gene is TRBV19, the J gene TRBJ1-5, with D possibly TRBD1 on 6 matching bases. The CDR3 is CASSYGGAGSNQPQHF. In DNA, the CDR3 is TGTGCCAGTAGTTATGGGGGCGCAGGTAGCAATCAGCCCCAGCATTTT.